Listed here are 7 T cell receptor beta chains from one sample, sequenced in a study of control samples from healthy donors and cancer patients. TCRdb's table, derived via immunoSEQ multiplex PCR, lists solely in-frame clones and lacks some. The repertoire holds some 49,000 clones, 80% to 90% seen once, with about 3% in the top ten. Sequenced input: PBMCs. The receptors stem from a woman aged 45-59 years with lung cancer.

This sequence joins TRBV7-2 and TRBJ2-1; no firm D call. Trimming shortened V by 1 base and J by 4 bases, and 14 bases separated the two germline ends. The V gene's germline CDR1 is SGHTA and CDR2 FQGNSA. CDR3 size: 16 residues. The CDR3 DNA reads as TGTGCCAGCAGCTTAGGGGCGGCTCAAACTTACAATGAGCAGTTCTTC. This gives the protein CASSLGAAQTYNEQFF.

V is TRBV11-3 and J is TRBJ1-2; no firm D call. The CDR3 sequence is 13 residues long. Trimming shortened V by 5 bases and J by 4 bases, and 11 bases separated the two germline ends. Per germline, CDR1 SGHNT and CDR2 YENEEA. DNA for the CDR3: TGTGCCAGCAGCACTGGCCCTTTCTATGGCTACACCTTC. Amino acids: CASSTGPFYGYTF.

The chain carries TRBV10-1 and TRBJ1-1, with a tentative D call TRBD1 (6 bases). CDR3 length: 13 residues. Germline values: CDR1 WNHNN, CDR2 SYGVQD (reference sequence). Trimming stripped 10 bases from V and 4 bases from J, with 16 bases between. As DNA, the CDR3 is TGCGCCACCCGAGCAGGGGAGTTCACTGAAGCTTTCTTT. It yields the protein CATRAGEFTEAFF.

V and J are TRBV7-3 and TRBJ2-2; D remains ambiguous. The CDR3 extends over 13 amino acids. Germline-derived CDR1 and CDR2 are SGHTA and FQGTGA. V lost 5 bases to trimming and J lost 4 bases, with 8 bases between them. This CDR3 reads CASSPRSTGELFF. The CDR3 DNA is TGTGCCAGCAGCCCGAGATCCACCGGGGAGCTGTTTTTT.

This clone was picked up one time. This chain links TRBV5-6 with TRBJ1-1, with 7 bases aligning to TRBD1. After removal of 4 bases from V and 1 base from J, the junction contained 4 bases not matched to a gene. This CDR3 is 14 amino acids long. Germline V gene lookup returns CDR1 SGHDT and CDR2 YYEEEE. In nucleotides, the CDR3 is TGTGCCAGCAGCCGGGACAGAAAGAACACTGAAGCTTTCTTT. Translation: CASSRDRKNTEAFF.

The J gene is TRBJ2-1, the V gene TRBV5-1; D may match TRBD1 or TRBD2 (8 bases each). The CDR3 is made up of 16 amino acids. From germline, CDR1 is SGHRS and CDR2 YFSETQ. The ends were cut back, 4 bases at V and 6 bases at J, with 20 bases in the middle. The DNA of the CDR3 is TGCGCCAGCAGCATTCGACAGGGGACTAGTGGCAATGAGCAGTTCTTC. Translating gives CASSIRQGTSGNEQFF.

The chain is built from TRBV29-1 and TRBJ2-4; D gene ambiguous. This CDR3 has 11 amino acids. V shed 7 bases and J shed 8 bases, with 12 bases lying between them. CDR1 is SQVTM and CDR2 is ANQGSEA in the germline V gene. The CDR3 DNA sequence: TGCAGCGCTATTAGTTGGGACATTCAGTACTTC. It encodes CSAISWDIQYF.